One sample yielded the 12 T cell receptor beta chains listed below, sequenced in a study of human T cells and chemical hapten exposure. TCRdb used MiXCR to reprocess the RACE reads, holding one entry per CDR3 protein. The sample carries approximately 370,000 distinct CDR3 sequences, approximately 5% recorded once. Time point of the sample: pre-sensitization, week 0. Treatment here: therapeutic diphenylcyclopropenone sensitization with weekly scalp DPC. The source material was whole blood, sampled in connection with sensitization to the hapten diphenylcyclopropenone (DPC). These receptors all come from a woman under 30 with alopecia areata. Some clones in this sample may be carry-over from other donors' samples.

This chain connects TRBV5-4 to TRBJ1-1; no clear D gene. This CDR3 region has 14 residues. The germline V gene encodes CDR1 SGHNT and CDR2 YYREEE (reference sequence). The ends were cut back, 3 bases at V and 1 base at J, with 10 bases in the middle. CDR3 amino acids: CASSSGLENTEAFF. CDR3 nucleotides: TGTGCCAGCAGCTCAGGACTGGAGAACACTGAAGCTTTCTTT.

This clonotype was observed at least ten times. J is TRBJ1-5 and V is TRBV12-3 or TRBV12-4; D is unclear. The V end lost 8 bases, the J end lost 10 bases, and 18 bases lay between the germline ends. This CDR3 has 13 residues. The CDR3 region has the DNA TGTGCCAGCCGCCTTGAAGGCATAGCACCCCAGCATTTT. This codes for CASRLEGIAPQHF.

The chain couples TRBV18 to TRBJ2-7; D assignment may be TRBD1 or TRBD2 (5 bases each). Trimming left V 3 bases short and J 12 bases short, with 18 bases between. CDR1 is KGHSH, CDR2 LQKENI, per germline. This CDR3 has 13 residues. In nucleotides, the CDR3 is TGTGCCAGCTCACCGGGGGAACAGATTCAGCCGTACTTC. Its translation: CASSPGEQIQPYF. The full variable domain, in which reference TRBV18 and TRBJ2-7 provide the parts outside the CDR3, is NAGVMQNPRHLVRRRGQEARLRCSPMKGHSHVYWYRQLPEEGLKFMVYLQKENIIDESGMPKERFSAEFPKEGPSILRIQQVVRGDSAAYFCASSPGEQIQPYFGPGTRLTVT.

This clonotype occurred many times. The J gene is TRBJ2-1, the V gene TRBV29-1; D is unresolved. Germline CDR1 SQVTM, CDR2 ANQGSEA. The CDR3 is made up of 13 amino acids. V was pared by 7 bases and J by 0 bases, with 10 bases between. CDR3 in amino acids: CSGKSDSYNEQFF. In DNA, the CDR3 is TGCAGCGGTAAGAGTGACTCCTACAATGAGCAGTTCTTC.

V usage is TRBV6-1 and J usage is TRBJ2-1; D perhaps matches TRBD1 (5 bases). The CDR3 has 18 residues. Germline CDR1 MNHNS, CDR2 SASEGT. With 0 bases removed from V and 7 bases from J, the gap between germline ends came to 22 bases. This chain's CDR3 is CASSEATFTGNLGNEQFF. The CDR3 DNA reads TGTGCCAGCAGTGAAGCGACCTTCACAGGTAATCTTGGGAATGAGCAGTTCTTC.

This clonotype was detected ten times or more. The chain joins TRBV27 to TRBJ2-7, with 8 bases fitting TRBD2. Trimming at V came to 7 bases and at J to 3 bases, leaving 5 bases not matched to a gene. CDR1 and CDR2 from the germline V gene are MNHEY and SMNVEV (reference sequence). The CDR3 runs 13 residues. CDR3 in amino acids: CASTGGPNYEQYF. DNA for the CDR3: TGTGCCAGCACGGGGGGGCCGAACTACGAGCAGTACTTC.

At least ten counts were recorded for this clonotype. CDR3 nucleotides: TGTGCCAGCAGGATAAAGCGGGGGGGCCTCAATACGCAGTATTTT. Translation gives CASRIKRGGLNTQYF. The rearrangement links TRBV12-3 or TRBV12-4 to TRBJ2-3; 10 positions match TRBD2. CDR3 size: 15 residues. Losses at the gene ends were 6 bases for V and 7 bases for J; bases not matched to a gene: 10.

The genes are TRBV5-1 and TRBJ1-2; 7 bases match TRBD1. J was trimmed by 2 bases and V by 4 bases; bases with no gene match: 2. Germline assignment: CDR1 SGHRS and CDR2 YFSETQ. CDR3 length: 13 residues. The CDR3 bases are TGCGCCAGCAGCGCGGGACAGAACTATGGCTACACCTTC. It codes for CASSAGQNYGYTF. Looking up the rest from reference TRBV5-1 and TRBJ1-2 gives the full variable domain: KAGVTQTPRYLIKTRGQQVTLSCSPISGHRSVSWYQQTPGQGLQFLFEYFSETQRNKGNFPGRFSGRQFSNSRSEMNVSTLELGDSALYLCASSAGQNYGYTFGSGTRLTVV.

This clonotype has ten or more counts. The chain recombines TRBV6-5 with TRBJ2-1; 9 nucleotides match TRBD1. This CDR3 is 11 amino acids long. Looked up from germline, CDR1 is MNHEY and CDR2 is SVGAGI. V shed 6 bases, J shed 10 bases, and the junction held 1 base outside the gene matches. As DNA, the CDR3 is TGTGCCAGCAGAGGACAGGGGGAGCAGTTCTTC. Translated, it gives CASRGQGEQFF.

This clonotype has a handful of counts. V and J are TRBV6-5 and TRBJ1-1; 8 bases fit TRBD1. Germline loops: CDR1 MNHEY, CDR2 SVGAGI. After removal of 0 bases from V and 0 bases from J, the junction contained 3 bases not matched to a gene. The CDR3 runs 16 residues. CDR3 in amino acids: CASSYSGTGVNTEAFF. The CDR3 coding sequence is TGTGCCAGCAGTTACTCCGGGACAGGTGTGAACACTGAAGCTTTCTTT.

This clonotype was counted only a few times. The chain uses TRBV5-1 and TRBJ2-3, with D perhaps assigned TRBD1 or TRBD2 (5 bases each). In germline, CDR1 is SGHRS, CDR2 YFSETQ. The CDR3 is 17 residues long. The V end lost 3 bases, the J end lost 0 bases, and 17 bases lay between the germline ends. The CDR3 DNA follows: TGCGCCAGCAGCTCGATCGGGACCAGTAAAAGCACAGATACGCAGTATTTT. Protein product: CASSSIGTSKSTDTQYF. The whole variable domain, remainder taken from reference TRBV5-1 and TRBJ2-3, is KAGVTQTPRYLIKTRGQQVTLSCSPISGHRSVSWYQQTPGQGLQFLFEYFSETQRNKGNFPGRFSGRQFSNSRSEMNVSTLELGDSALYLCASSSIGTSKSTDTQYFGPGTRLTVL.

This clonotype was seen a handful of times. The V gene is TRBV21-1, the J gene TRBJ1-5; the table assigns TRBD1, which was not confirmed against the DNA. TRBV21-1 is designated a pseudogene. This CDR3 is built from 14 residues. For the CDR3, the DNA is TGTGCCAGCAGCTCTGGACAGGATTATCAGCCCCAGCATTTT. This translates into CASSSGQDYQPQHF.